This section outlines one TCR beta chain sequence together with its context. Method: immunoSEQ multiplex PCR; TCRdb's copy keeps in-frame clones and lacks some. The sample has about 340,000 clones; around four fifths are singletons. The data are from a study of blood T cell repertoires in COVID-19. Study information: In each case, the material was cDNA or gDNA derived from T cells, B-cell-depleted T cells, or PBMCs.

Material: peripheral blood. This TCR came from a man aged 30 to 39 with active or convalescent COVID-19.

Here the CDR3 reads CASSLAPQNQPQHF. DNA for the CDR3: TGTGCCAGCAGCTTAGCACCCCAGAATCAGCCCCAGCATTTT. The chain employs TRBV7-6 and TRBJ1-5, with unresolved D. V dropped 0 bases and J dropped 4 bases, with 7 bases sitting between them. There are 14 residues in the CDR3. Germline V gives CDR1 SGHVS, CDR2 FNYEAQ. Full variable domain (rest looked up from reference TRBV7-6 and TRBJ1-5): GAGVSQSPRYKVTKRGQDVALRCDPISGHVSLYWYRQALGQGPEFLTYFNYEAQQDKSGLPNDRFSAERPEGSISTLTIQRTEQRDSAMYRCASSLAPQNQPQHFGDGTRLSIL.